This section outlines one T cell receptor (beta chain) sequence together with its context. The CDR3 sequence is 13 residues long. Trimming left V 4 bases short and J 4 bases short, with 9 bases between. Germline CDR1 reads SGHNT; CDR2 reads YYREEE (reference sequence). Sequencing was performed with immunoSEQ multiplex PCR; in TCRdb, only in-frame clones are kept and a portion is missing. The table shows 180,000 or so clones, with 80% to 90% occurring only once. This sample is part of a study of blood T cell repertoires in COVID-19. Sample: peripheral blood. This chain joins TRBV5-4 and TRBJ1-5, with a tentative D call TRBD1 (5 bases). This sequence originates from a woman aged 60 to 75 with COVID-19, enrolled during active disease. CDR3 sequence (DNA): TGTGCCAGCAGCCCCGGGGGAAATCAGCCCCAGCATTTT. Translated: CASSPGGNQPQHF.